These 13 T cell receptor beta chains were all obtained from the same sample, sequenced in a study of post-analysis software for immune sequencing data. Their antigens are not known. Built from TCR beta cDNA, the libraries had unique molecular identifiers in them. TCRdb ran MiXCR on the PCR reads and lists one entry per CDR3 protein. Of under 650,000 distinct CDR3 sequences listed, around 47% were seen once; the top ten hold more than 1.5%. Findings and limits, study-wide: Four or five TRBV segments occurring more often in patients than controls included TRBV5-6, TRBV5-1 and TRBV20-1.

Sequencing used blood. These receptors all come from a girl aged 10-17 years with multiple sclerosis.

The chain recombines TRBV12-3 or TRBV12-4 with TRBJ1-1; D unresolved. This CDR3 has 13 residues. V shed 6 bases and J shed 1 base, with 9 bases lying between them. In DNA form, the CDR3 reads TGTGCCAGCAGGTTCAGACCGAACACTGAAGCTTTCTTT. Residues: CASRFRPNTEAFF.

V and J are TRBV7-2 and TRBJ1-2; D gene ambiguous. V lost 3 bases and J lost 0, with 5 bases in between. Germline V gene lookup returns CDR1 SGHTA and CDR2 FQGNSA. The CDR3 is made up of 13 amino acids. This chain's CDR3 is CASSFRTNYGYTF. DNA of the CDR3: TGTGCCAGCAGCTTCCGAACTAACTATGGCTACACCTTC.

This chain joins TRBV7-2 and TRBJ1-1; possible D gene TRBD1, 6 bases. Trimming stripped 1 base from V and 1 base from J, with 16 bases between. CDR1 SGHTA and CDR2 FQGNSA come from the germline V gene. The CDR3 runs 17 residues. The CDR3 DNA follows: TGTGCCAGCAGCTTAGGAGCCTACAGGGCTAGGAACACTGAAGCTTTCTTT. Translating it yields CASSLGAYRARNTEAFF.

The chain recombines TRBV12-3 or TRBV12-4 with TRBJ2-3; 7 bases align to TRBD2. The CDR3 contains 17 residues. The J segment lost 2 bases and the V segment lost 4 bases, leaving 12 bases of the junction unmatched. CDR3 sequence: CASSSLPAGVFTDTQYF. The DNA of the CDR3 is TGTGCCAGCAGTTCGCTCCCTGCGGGGGTTTTCACAGATACGCAGTATTTT.

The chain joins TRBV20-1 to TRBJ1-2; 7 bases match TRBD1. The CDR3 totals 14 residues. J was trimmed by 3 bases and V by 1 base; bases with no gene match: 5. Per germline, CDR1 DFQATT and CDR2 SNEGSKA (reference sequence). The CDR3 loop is CSARARQGDYGYTF. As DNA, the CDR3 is TGCAGTGCTAGAGCACGACAGGGAGACTATGGCTACACCTTC.

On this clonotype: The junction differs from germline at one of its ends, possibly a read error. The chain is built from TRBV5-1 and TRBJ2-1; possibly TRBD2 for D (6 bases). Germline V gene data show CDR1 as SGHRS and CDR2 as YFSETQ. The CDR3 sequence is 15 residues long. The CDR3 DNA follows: TGCGCCAGCAGCTTGGGGGTAGCGGAGTACAATAAGCAGTTCTTC. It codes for CASSLGVAEYNKQFF.

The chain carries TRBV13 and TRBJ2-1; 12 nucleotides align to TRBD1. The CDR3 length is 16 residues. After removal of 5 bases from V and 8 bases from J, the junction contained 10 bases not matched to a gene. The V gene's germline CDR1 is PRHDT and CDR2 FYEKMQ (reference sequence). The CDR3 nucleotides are TGTGCCAGCAGCGCCTGGGGGGACAGGGGGCGGGATGAGCAGTTCTTC. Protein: CASSAWGDRGRDEQFF.

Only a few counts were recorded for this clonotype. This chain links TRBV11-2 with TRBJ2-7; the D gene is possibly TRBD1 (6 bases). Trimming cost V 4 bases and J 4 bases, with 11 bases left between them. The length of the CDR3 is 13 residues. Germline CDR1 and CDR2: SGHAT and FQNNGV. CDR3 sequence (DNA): TGTGCCAGCAGCTACCGAGGACAGTACGAGCAGTACTTC. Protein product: CASSYRGQYEQYF.

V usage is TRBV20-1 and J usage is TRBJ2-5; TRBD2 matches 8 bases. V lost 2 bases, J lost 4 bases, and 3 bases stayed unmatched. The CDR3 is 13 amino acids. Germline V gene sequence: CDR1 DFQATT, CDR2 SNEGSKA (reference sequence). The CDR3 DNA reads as TGCAGTGCTAGATCGCTAGCGGGAGAGACCCAGTACTTC. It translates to CSARSLAGETQYF.

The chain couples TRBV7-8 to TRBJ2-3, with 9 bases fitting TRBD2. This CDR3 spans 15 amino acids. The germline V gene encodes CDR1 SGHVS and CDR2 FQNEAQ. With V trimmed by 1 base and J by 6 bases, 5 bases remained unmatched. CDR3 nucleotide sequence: TGTGCCAGCAGCTTAGGGGTTAGCGGGAGTGATACGCAGTATTTT. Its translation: CASSLGVSGSDTQYF. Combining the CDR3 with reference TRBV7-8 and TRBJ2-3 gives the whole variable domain GAGVSQSPRYKVAKRGQDVALRCDPISGHVSLFWYQQALGQGPEFLTYFQNEAQLDKSGLPSDRFFAERPEGSVSTLKIQRTQQEDSAVYLCASSLGVSGSDTQYFGPGTRLTVL.

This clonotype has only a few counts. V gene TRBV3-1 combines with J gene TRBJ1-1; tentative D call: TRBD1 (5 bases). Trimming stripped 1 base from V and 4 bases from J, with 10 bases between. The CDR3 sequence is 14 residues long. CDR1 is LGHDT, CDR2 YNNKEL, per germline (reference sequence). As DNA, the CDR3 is TGTGCCAGCAGCCAAGTCCAGGGAGGCACTGAAGCTTTCTTT. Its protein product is CASSQVQGGTEAFF. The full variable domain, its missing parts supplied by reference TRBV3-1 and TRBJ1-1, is DTAVSQTPKYLVTQMGNDKSIKCEQNLGHDTMYWYKQDSKKFLKIMFSYNNKELIINETVPNRFSPKSPDKAHLNLHINSLELGDSAVYFCASSQVQGGTEAFFGQGTRLTVV.

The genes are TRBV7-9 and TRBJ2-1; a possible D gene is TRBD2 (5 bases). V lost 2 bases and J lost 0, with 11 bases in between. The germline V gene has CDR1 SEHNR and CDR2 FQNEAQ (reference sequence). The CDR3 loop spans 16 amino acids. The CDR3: CASSLLAKSSYNEQFF. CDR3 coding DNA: TGTGCCAGCAGCTTATTAGCGAAGAGCTCCTACAATGAGCAGTTCTTC.

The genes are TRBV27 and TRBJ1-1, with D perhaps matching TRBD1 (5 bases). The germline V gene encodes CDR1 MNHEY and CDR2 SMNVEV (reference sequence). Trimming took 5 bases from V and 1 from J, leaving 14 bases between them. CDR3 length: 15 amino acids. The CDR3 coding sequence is TGTGCCAGCAGTCCTGCAGGGACGGGGAACACTGAAGCTTTCTTT. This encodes CASSPAGTGNTEAFF.